Listed below are T cell receptor beta chains from one sample, sequenced in a study of blood T cell repertoires in COVID-19. Sequenced by immunoSEQ multiplex PCR; TCRdb stores in-frame clones only, minus some. Among roughly 68,000 clones listed, about 90% were seen once. Sequencing input: peripheral blood. The receptors shown here come from a man aged 45-65 years with COVID-19, enrolled during active disease. CDR3s include the opening cysteine and the closing phenylalanine or tryptophan. The order of the fields is V gene, J gene, clone size, D gene, CDR3 protein, CDR3 DNA. A D gene is named only where the DNA matches it firmly. A clone size is listed for some rows: how often the clone was seen (once, few, many), or a class if it is expanded.

v_call: TRBV5-5
j_call: TRBJ2-3
clone_size: NA
d_call: TRBD2
cdr3_aa: CASSITSGMADTQYF
cdr3_nt: TGTGCCAGCAGCATTACTAGCGGGATGGCAGATACGCAGTATTTT

v_call: TRBV21-1
j_call: TRBJ2-2
clone_size: NA
d_call: NA
cdr3_aa: CASSNRRGTGELFF
cdr3_nt: TGTGCCAGCAGCAACCGCCGGGGAACCGGGGAGCTGTTTTTT

v_call: TRBV3-1/TRBV3-2
j_call: TRBJ2-7
clone_size: NA
d_call: TRBD2
cdr3_aa: CASSQGTSGSYEQYF
cdr3_nt: TGTGCCAGCAGCCAAGGTACTAGCGGGAGCTACGAGCAGTACTTC

v_call: TRBV28
j_call: TRBJ1-5
clone_size: NA
d_call: NA
cdr3_aa: CASSLQGYQPQHF
cdr3_nt: TGTGCCAGCAGTTTACAGGGATATCAGCCCCAGCATTTT

v_call: TRBV6-6
j_call: TRBJ2-7
clone_size: NA
d_call: NA
cdr3_aa: CASTGRGYEQYF
cdr3_nt: TGTGCCAGCACCGGTCGAGGGTACGAGCAGTACTTC

v_call: TRBV7-2
j_call: TRBJ2-3
clone_size: NA
d_call: TRBD1
cdr3_aa: CASSFRRQGADTQYF
cdr3_nt: TGTGCCAGCAGCTTTAGGAGACAGGGGGCTGATACGCAGTATTTT

v_call: TRBV6-5
j_call: TRBJ2-1
clone_size: NA
d_call: NA
cdr3_aa: CASSRQSSSYNEQFF
cdr3_nt: TGTGCCAGCAGTCGACAGAGCAGCTCCTACAATGAGCAGTTCTTC

v_call: TRBV28
j_call: TRBJ2-1
clone_size: NA
d_call: NA
cdr3_aa: CASSDDSRFVF
cdr3_nt: TGTGCCAGCAGTGACGACAGTCGGTTTGTCTTC

v_call: TRBV5-1
j_call: TRBJ2-3
clone_size: NA
d_call: TRBD2
cdr3_aa: CASSLVLAGGTDTQYF
cdr3_nt: TGCGCCAGCAGCTTGGTGCTAGCGGGCGGCACAGATACGCAGTATTTT

v_call: TRBV27
j_call: TRBJ1-1
clone_size: NA
d_call: NA
cdr3_aa: CASSLGARTEAFF
cdr3_nt: TGTGCCAGCAGTTTAGGGGCGAGGACTGAAGCTTTCTTT

v_call: TRBV4-2
j_call: TRBJ1-5
clone_size: NA
d_call: NA
cdr3_aa: CASSGVQDNQPQHF
cdr3_nt: TGTGCCTCGTCGGGGGTTCAGGACAATCAGCCCCAGCATTTT

v_call: TRBV13
j_call: TRBJ2-1
clone_size: few
d_call: NA
cdr3_aa: CASSTSQSSYNEQFF
cdr3_nt: TGTGCCAGCAGCACTTCACAGAGCTCCTACAATGAGCAGTTCTTC

v_call: TRBV11-2
j_call: TRBJ2-7
clone_size: NA
d_call: TRBD2
cdr3_aa: CASSLVPAGGPVYEQYF
cdr3_nt: TGTGCCAGCAGCTTAGTTCCAGCGGGAGGCCCAGTCTACGAGCAGTACTTC

v_call: TRBV19
j_call: TRBJ2-1
clone_size: NA
d_call: TRBD2
cdr3_aa: CASRGTSGRAREQFF
cdr3_nt: TGTGCCAGTAGAGGGACTAGCGGGAGGGCCCGTGAGCAGTTCTTC

v_call: TRBV6-5
j_call: TRBJ1-2
clone_size: NA
d_call: NA
cdr3_aa: CASRPRQQSSYGYTF
cdr3_nt: TGTGCCAGCAGGCCAAGACAGCAGAGTAGCTATGGCTACACCTTC

v_call: TRBV3-1/TRBV3-2
j_call: TRBJ2-1
clone_size: NA
d_call: TRBD1
cdr3_aa: CASSQASGGGYNEQFF
cdr3_nt: TGTGCCAGCAGCCAAGCATCAGGGGGCGGATACAATGAGCAGTTCTTC

v_call: TRBV18
j_call: TRBJ1-1
clone_size: NA
d_call: NA
cdr3_aa: CASSPFEARANTEAFF
cdr3_nt: TGTGCCAGCTCACCATTTGAGGCCAGGGCTAACACTGAAGCTTTCTTT

v_call: TRBV5-1
j_call: TRBJ1-5
clone_size: NA
d_call: TRBD1
cdr3_aa: CASSWGTGNQPQHF
cdr3_nt: TGCGCCAGCAGCTGGGGGACAGGGAATCAGCCCCAGCATTTT

v_call: TRBV24-1
j_call: TRBJ2-7
clone_size: NA
d_call: TRBD2
cdr3_aa: CATPIWARGRINEQYF
cdr3_nt: TGTGCCACCCCGATTTGGGCACGCGGGAGAATCAACGAGCAGTACTTC

v_call: TRBV7-3
j_call: TRBJ2-5
clone_size: NA
d_call: TRBD2
cdr3_aa: CASSRTSGPQETQYF
cdr3_nt: TGTGCCAGCAGCCGGACTAGCGGGCCGCAAGAGACCCAGTACTTC

v_call: TRBV6-5
j_call: TRBJ2-3
clone_size: once
d_call: NA
cdr3_aa: CASSLKPSSTDTQYF
cdr3_nt: TGTGCCAGCAGTTTGAAGCCTTCTAGCACAGATACGCAGTATTTT

v_call: TRBV28
j_call: TRBJ2-3
clone_size: NA
d_call: TRBD2
cdr3_aa: CASSAPWGRADTQYF
cdr3_nt: TGTGCCAGCAGTGCCCCCTGGGGGAGGGCAGATACGCAGTATTTT

v_call: TRBV5-1
j_call: TRBJ1-4
clone_size: once
d_call: NA
cdr3_aa: CASSIDPATNEKLFF
cdr3_nt: TGCGCCAGCAGCATAGATCCTGCAACTAATGAAAAACTGTTTTTT

v_call: TRBV6-5
j_call: TRBJ1-4
clone_size: NA
d_call: NA
cdr3_aa: CASSYPTTGSNEKLFF
cdr3_nt: TGTGCCAGCAGTTACCCAACCACAGGGTCCAATGAAAAACTGTTTTTT

v_call: TRBV19
j_call: TRBJ1-1
clone_size: NA
d_call: NA
cdr3_aa: CASSLPTRRNTEAFF
cdr3_nt: TGTGCCAGTAGTTTACCGACTCGGAGGAACACTGAAGCTTTCTTT

v_call: TRBV7-2
j_call: TRBJ2-5
clone_size: once
d_call: TRBD2
cdr3_aa: CASSLRTSGETQYF
cdr3_nt: TGTGCCAGCAGCTTACGGACTAGTGGGGAGACCCAGTACTTC

v_call: TRBV7-9
j_call: TRBJ2-7
clone_size: NA
d_call: NA
cdr3_aa: CASSLSGAGSYEQYF
cdr3_nt: TGTGCCAGCAGCTTATCAGGGGCGGGCTCCTACGAGCAGTACTTC

v_call: TRBV5-3
j_call: TRBJ2-7
clone_size: NA
d_call: NA
cdr3_aa: CARRADRHIFYEQYF
cdr3_nt: TGTGCCAGAAGGGCTGACAGACACATATTCTACGAGCAGTACTTC

v_call: TRBV19
j_call: TRBJ2-7
clone_size: NA
d_call: NA
cdr3_aa: CASSRSGSEQYF
cdr3_nt: TGTGCCAGTAGTAGGTCCGGGAGCGAGCAGTACTTC

v_call: TRBV2
j_call: TRBJ2-5
clone_size: once
d_call: TRBD2
cdr3_aa: CASTIGTRSWETQYF
cdr3_nt: TGTGCCAGCACTATCGGGACTAGAAGTTGGGAGACCCAGTACTTC

v_call: TRBV5-1
j_call: TRBJ1-6
clone_size: NA
d_call: TRBD1
cdr3_aa: CASSSSGTGYNSPLHF
cdr3_nt: TGCGCCAGCAGCTCCTCCGGGACAGGGTATAATTCACCCCTCCACTTT